These 29 T cell receptor beta chains originate from one sample sequenced in a study of blood T cell repertoires in COVID-19. Here immunoSEQ multiplex PCR was the method, and the copy in TCRdb shows in-frame clones only, minus some. The sample lists approximately 120,000 clones, around four fifths occurring once. Sequences were obtained from peripheral blood. The source of these receptors is a human donor in a cohort sampled during active COVID-19.

The chain joins TRBV7-9 to TRBJ2-5; possibly TRBD1 for D (6 bases). Germline CDR1 is SEHNR and CDR2 is FQNEAQ (reference sequence). The V end was cut by 4 bases, the J end by 1 base, with 13 bases between. This CDR3 comprises 15 residues. The CDR3 DNA sequence: TGTGCCAGCAGCTCCCGAGGACAGACCCAAGAGACCCAGTACTTC. Residues: CASSSRGQTQETQYF.

This clone was observed once. The chain has TRBV10-3 and TRBJ1-4, with 10 bases fitting TRBD1. This CDR3 comprises 16 residues. Germline V CDR1 and CDR2: ENHRY, SYGVKD. The V and J ends lost 2 bases and 8 bases, in that order; junction bases with no gene match: 8. CDR3 in DNA: TGTGCCATCAGTGAGGGTCCGGGACAGGGGAGGGAAAAACTGTTTTTT. It encodes CAISEGPGQGREKLFF.

The chain uses TRBV7-8 and TRBJ1-5; the match to TRBD1 covers 8 bases. CDR1 is SGHVS and CDR2 is FQNEAQ in the germline V gene. V shed 5 bases, J shed 9 bases, and the junction held 12 bases outside the gene matches. The CDR3 is made up of 15 amino acids. CDR3 sequence: CASSHTGTGLRPQHF. CDR3 DNA sequence: TGTGCCAGCAGCCATACCGGGACAGGCCTTCGGCCCCAGCATTTT.

V is TRBV5-5 and J is TRBJ1-1, with D possibly TRBD1 on 5 matching bases. Germline V gene data show CDR1 as SGHKS and CDR2 as YYEKEE (reference sequence). This CDR3 is built from 15 residues. Trimming cost V 4 bases and J 5 bases, with 18 bases left between them. The CDR3 coding sequence is TGTGCCAGCAGCCCCCGGGAAGGGCGGGGGACTGAAGCTTTCTTT. Its translation: CASSPREGRGTEAFF.

This chain uses TRBV28 with TRBJ1-5, with D tentatively TRBD1 (5 bases). This CDR3 spans 14 amino acids. From germline, CDR1 is MDHEN and CDR2 SYDVKM. The ends were cut back, 5 bases at V and 4 bases at J, with 12 bases in the middle. The CDR3 reads CASSPPGGNQPQHF. The CDR3 DNA reads as TGTGCCAGCAGTCCTCCCGGGGGGAATCAGCCCCAGCATTTT.

This clone was counted a few times. A junction boundary mismatches the germline segment, possibly from a read error. The CDR3 region is CASSPTAGRLNF. The CDR3 coding sequence is TGTGCCAGCAGTCCAACCGCGGGGAGACTCAACTTC. This chain connects TRBV27 to TRBJ2-7; possibly TRBD2 for D (6 bases). The CDR3 has 12 residues. Looked up from germline, CDR1 is MNHEY and CDR2 is SMNVEV (reference sequence).

This clone was recorded only once. The chain couples TRBV15 to TRBJ2-7, with 8 bases that match TRBD1. Per germline, CDR1 LNHNV and CDR2 YYDKDF (reference sequence). The CDR3 runs 15 residues. The J segment lost 3 bases and the V segment lost 0 bases, leaving 4 bases of the junction unmatched. The CDR3 reads CATSREGQARYEQYF. The DNA for the CDR3 is TGTGCCACCAGCAGAGAGGGACAGGCTCGCTACGAGCAGTACTTC. The complete variable domain, with remaining parts taken from reference TRBV15 and TRBJ2-7, reads DAMVIQNPRYQVTQFGKPVTLSCSQTLNHNVMYWYQQKSSQAPKLLFHYYDKDFNNEADTPDNFQSRRPNTSFCFLDIRSPGLGDTAMYLCATSREGQARYEQYFGPGTRLTVT.

CDR3 sequence (DNA): TGCGCCAGCAGCCCCCTGGGACTGAGGGAGCAGCCCCAGCATTTT. This encodes CASSPLGLREQPQHF. The chain has TRBV4-1 and TRBJ1-5; D perhaps matches TRBD1 (5 bases). The germline gives CDR1 MGHRA, CDR2 YSYEKL. V was pared by 4 bases and J by 7 bases, with 17 bases between. The CDR3 sequence is 15 residues long.

V gene TRBV10-3 combines with J gene TRBJ2-7; 8 nucleotides line up with TRBD2. J gave up 0 bases and V 4 bases, and 5 bases lay outside the gene matches. CDR3 length equals 15 residues. Germline-derived CDR1 and CDR2 are ENHRY and SYGVKD. The CDR3 spells CAISGGGTSSYEQYF. For the CDR3, the DNA is TGTGCCATCAGTGGCGGAGGGACTAGCTCCTACGAGCAGTACTTC.

The CDR3 DNA is TGTGCCAGCAGAGTAGGACTAGGGGCCGGCGATACGCAGTATTTT. Encoded protein: CASRVGLGAGDTQYF. The rearrangement uses TRBV2 and TRBJ2-3, with 7 nucleotides matching TRBD2. Per the germline V gene, CDR1 is SNHLY and CDR2 is FYNNEI. The CDR3 loop spans 15 amino acids. With 6 bases clipped from V and 6 bases from J, the junction kept 12 bases outside the gene matches. Together with reference TRBV2 and TRBJ2-3, the CDR3 gives the full variable domain: EPEVTQTPSHQVTQMGQEVILRCVPISNHLYFYWYRQILGQKVEFLVSFYNNEISEKSEIFDDQFSVERPDGSNFTLKIRSTKLEDSAMYFCASRVGLGAGDTQYFGPGTRLTVL.

CDR3 amino acids: CASSIGGAWEQFF. CDR3 in DNA: TGTGCCAGTAGTATCGGGGGGGCCTGGGAGCAGTTCTTC. The chain employs TRBV19 and TRBJ2-1, with TRBD2 identical over 8 bases. CDR1 is LNHDA and CDR2 is SQIVND in the germline V gene (reference sequence). Trimming removed 3 bases from V and 10 bases from J; junction bases left unmatched: 5. CDR3 length: 13 residues.

A remark on this clone: A read error is the likely source, as a far larger clone sits one nucleotide away. Other DNA sequences in this sample translate to the same CDR3. The rearrangement links TRBV9 to TRBJ1-6; D is unclear. V was pared by 0 bases and J by 8 bases, with 6 bases between. The CDR3 consists of 13 residues. Germline V gene data show CDR1 as SGDLS and CDR2 as YYNGEE. CDR3 amino acids: CASSVVVDSPLHF. The CDR3 DNA is TGTGCCAGCAGCGTAGTCGTCGATTCACCCCTCCACTTT.

This clone was observed a single time. The chain carries TRBV28 and TRBJ1-3, with D perhaps matching TRBD1 (5 bases). V was shortened by 10 bases and J by 6 bases, with 16 bases between the two germline ends. The CDR3 spans 13 residues. Germline CDR1 is MDHEN and CDR2 is SYDVKM. CDR3: CATRTTRENTIYF. In DNA, the CDR3 is TGTGCCACCAGGACAACCCGAGAAAACACCATATATTTT.

CDR3 sequence (DNA): TGTGCCAGCAGTTTTGGAGGTCTCAGGGGGATCGGGAACACCGGGGAGCTGTTTTTT. Translating gives CASSFGGLRGIGNTGELFF. The chain recombines TRBV28 with TRBJ2-2; TRBD1 matches 7 bases. Germline V gene sequence: CDR1 MDHEN, CDR2 SYDVKM. V lost 3 bases, J lost 1 base, and 14 bases stayed unmatched. The CDR3 consists of 19 residues.

V usage is TRBV19 and J usage is TRBJ2-1; possibly TRBD2 for D (5 bases). CDR3 length: 14 amino acids. V was clipped by 3 bases and J by 5 bases, with 11 bases between them. Looked up from germline, CDR1 is LNHDA and CDR2 is SQIVND (reference sequence). CDR3 region: CASSIRGIDNEQFF. CDR3 DNA sequence: TGTGCCAGTAGTATCAGAGGGATCGACAATGAGCAGTTCTTC.

The table lists this clone with a count of one. The CDR3 DNA sequence: TGTGCCAGCAGCTCCTACAGGGGGACAGACTATGGCTACACCTTC. This gives the protein CASSSYRGTDYGYTF. The chain links TRBV7-9 to TRBJ1-2, with 8 nucleotides matching TRBD1. Germline V gives CDR1 SEHNR, CDR2 FQNEAQ (reference sequence). The CDR3 contains 15 residues. Losses at the gene ends were 4 bases for V and 3 bases for J; bases not matched to a gene: 7.

V and J are TRBV19 and TRBJ2-1; D gene ambiguous. Trimming stripped 3 bases from V and 7 bases from J, with 16 bases between. The length of the CDR3 is 15 residues. Germline values: CDR1 LNHDA, CDR2 SQIVND (reference sequence). As DNA, the CDR3 is TGTGCCAGTAGTATCCTGGCAGTCGACGGGAATGAGCAGTTCTTC. The encoded protein is CASSILAVDGNEQFF.

This clone showed up just a few times. The chain has TRBV5-1 and TRBJ1-2; D might be TRBD1 (6 bases). From germline, CDR1 is SGHRS and CDR2 YFSETQ. Trimming removed 0 bases from V and 10 bases from J, with 16 bases in between. The length of the CDR3 is 14 residues. CDR3 sequence (DNA): TGCGCCAGCAGCTTGGATACAGGGACAAGCGTCTACACCTTC. Translating gives CASSLDTGTSVYTF. The full variable domain, completed using reference TRBV5-1 and TRBJ1-2, is KAGVTQTPRYLIKTRGQQVTLSCSPISGHRSVSWYQQTPGQGLQFLFEYFSETQRNKGNFPGRFSGRQFSNSRSEMNVSTLELGDSALYLCASSLDTGTSVYTFGSGTRLTVV.

This chain joins TRBV6-5 and TRBJ2-2; possibly TRBD2 for D (7 bases). In germline, CDR1 is MNHEY, CDR2 SVGAGI. The CDR3 consists of 13 residues. V was shortened by 7 bases and J by 6 bases, with 12 bases between the two germline ends. The CDR3 reads CASMDSGAGELFF. DNA for the CDR3: TGTGCCAGCATGGACAGCGGGGCCGGGGAGCTGTTTTTT.

The chain recombines TRBV7-6 with TRBJ1-2; TRBD1 agrees at 9 bases. After removal of 3 bases from V and 8 bases from J, the junction contained 4 bases not matched to a gene. CDR1 and CDR2 from the germline V gene are SGHVS and FNYEAQ. CDR3 length: 13 residues. This CDR3 is CASSLRTGVGYTF. DNA for the CDR3: TGTGCCAGCAGCTTGAGGACAGGGGTCGGCTACACCTTC.

This clone has just a few counts. The chain uses TRBV21-1 and TRBJ2-3; whether TRBD1, the table's D call, matches the DNA was not checked. TRBV21-1 is classified as a pseudogene. The CDR3 extends over 16 amino acids. CDR3 nucleotide sequence: TGTGCCAGCAGCAAAGACTACAGGGGATCGACAGATACGCAGTATTTT. It encodes CASSKDYRGSTDTQYF.

This chain joins TRBV5-1 and TRBJ1-2, with no clear D. The CDR3 consists of 15 residues. V was clipped by 0 bases and J by 3 bases, with 12 bases between them. Germline V lookup: CDR1 SGHRS, CDR2 YFSETQ. The CDR3 bases are TGCGCCAGCAGCTTGGGACCGCGAAGCGACTATGGCTACACCTTC. Translation gives CASSLGPRSDYGYTF. Based on the CDR3 plus reference TRBV5-1 and TRBJ1-2, the full variable domain is KAGVTQTPRYLIKTRGQQVTLSCSPISGHRSVSWYQQTPGQGLQFLFEYFSETQRNKGNFPGRFSGRQFSNSRSEMNVSTLELGDSALYLCASSLGPRSDYGYTFGSGTRLTVV.

The CDR3 DNA sequence: TGCGCCAGCAGCTTGGTGCTCGGGAATGAGCAGTTCTTC. It specifies CASSLVLGNEQFF. The chain is built from TRBV5-1 and TRBJ2-1, with D uncertain. This CDR3 comprises 13 residues. Trimming removed 0 bases at V and 7 bases at J, with 8 bases between. CDR1 and CDR2 from the germline V gene are SGHRS and YFSETQ.

This clone appeared a few times. The V gene is TRBV7-9, the J gene TRBJ1-2, with D possibly being TRBD1 (6 bases). This CDR3 region has 15 residues. Germline-derived CDR1 and CDR2 are SEHNR and FQNEAQ (reference sequence). Between the trimmed V and J ends, which lost 5 bases and 8 bases, there was a span of 21 bases. The CDR3 spells CASSPNTRQAGGYTF. The DNA of the CDR3 is TGTGCCAGCAGCCCCAATACCCGACAGGCCGGGGGCTACACCTTC.

The V call is TRBV3-1 (or the pseudogene TRBV3-2), the J call TRBJ2-7; unclear D gene. Germline assignment: CDR1 LGHDT and CDR2 YNNKEL (reference sequence). This CDR3 region has 13 residues. V lost 0 bases, J lost 2 bases, and 5 bases lay in between. The CDR3 DNA sequence: TGTGCCAGCAGCCAAGACAGAACCTACGAGCAGTACTTC. Translated: CASSQDRTYEQYF.

The chain recombines TRBV7-2 with TRBJ2-2, with 8 positions matching TRBD1. There are 16 residues in the CDR3. The ends lost 1 base at V and 5 bases at J; junction bases unmatched: 6. Per the germline V gene, CDR1 is SGHTA and CDR2 is FQGNSA. For the CDR3, the DNA is TGTGCCAGCAGCTTAGATCGGACAGGGTTAACCGGGGAGCTGTTTTTT. Its translation is CASSLDRTGLTGELFF.

The chain combines TRBV28 with TRBJ2-5; D remains unclear. Trimming shortened V by 5 bases and J by 5 bases, and 12 bases separated the two germline ends. This CDR3 is built from 13 residues. Germline loops: CDR1 MDHEN, CDR2 SYDVKM. The CDR3 coding sequence is TGTGCCAGCAGTCCCCCGACTTGGGAGACCCAGTACTTC. Amino acid sequence: CASSPPTWETQYF.

This clone was detected only once. The rearrangement joins TRBV29-1 to TRBJ2-1; TRBD2 matches 8 bases. Trimming removed 4 bases from V and 6 bases from J; junction bases left unmatched: 5. Germline V lookup: CDR1 SQVTM, CDR2 ANQGSEA. The CDR3 has 13 residues. The CDR3 protein is CSVGLGGVNEQFF. Here the CDR3 DNA reads TGCAGCGTTGGTCTCGGGGGGGTCAATGAGCAGTTCTTC.

This rearrangement joins TRBV28 to TRBJ1-6; 7 bases are a match to TRBD1. The CDR3 runs to 17 residues. J was trimmed by 6 bases and V by 1 base; bases with no gene match: 9. Looked up from germline, CDR1 is MDHEN and CDR2 is SYDVKM. The CDR3 DNA reads TGTGCCAGCAGTTTATTGGAGGGGGCGTCGATTAATTCACCCCTCCACTTT. Translation gives CASSLLEGASINSPLHF.